Below, one T cell receptor (beta chain) is given with its context. What this receptor recognizes is not known. Base qualities are not recorded, but no much larger clone differs from it by a single base. V and J are trimmed by 7 bases and 5 bases, and the gene matches miss 6 bases of the junction. Counted from cysteine to phenylalanine, this CDR3 has 13 amino acids. Here the CDR3 DNA is all that survives: 39 bases in frame from base 1. The record originates from a study of early T cells in non-severe SARS-CoV-2 infection (dated by TCRdb to about 2021). Broadly, across the study: Bulk RNA from unsorted whole blood was used for TCR sequencing, so alpha and beta chains could not be paired.

The library relied on 5' RACE. The run used a NextSeq 500. To correct for sequencing error and PCR bias, the TCR library protocol tagged individual cDNA molecules with unique molecular identifiers. Both TCR alpha and beta chains were sequenced, and tight co-correlation was observed between alpha and beta sequence abundances in each sample. The authors processed their data as follows. Decombinator V4 was used to annotate TCR sequences for V gene, J gene and CDR3. TCRs were defined as expanded if a significant change between any two time points was detected under a Poisson model with p below 0.0001. Abundances of TCRs were expressed as counts per million after normalisation to the total number of TCRs sequenced in each sample. MAIT TCRs were defined by TRAV1-2 paired with TRAJ12, TRAJ20 or TRAJ33, and iNKT TCRs by TRAV10 paired with TRAJ18. VDJdb, accessed 1 November 2021, was searched for CMV, EBV and SARS-CoV-2 annotated TCRs, with TCRs annotated for multiple antigens excluded. TCRdb trimmed the raw reads at Q25, called clones with MiXCR and kept productive beta chains. Entries that share a CDR3 protein sequence are merged under the most common genes and DNA. TCRdb, not the authors, supplied the V and J calls. A total of 60,000 or so distinct CDR3 sequences appear in this sample, around 9.7% of them only once. Together, the top ten hold roughly 20% of the sample.

General conclusions and limits of the study: VDJdb matching was skewed toward anti-spike CD8 responses and likely underestimated virus-specific expansions by missing private and CD4 specificities.

This was a case-control study nested in a cohort of healthcare workers in London, UK, who had nasopharyngeal swab PCR tests and blood samples taken every week. Healthcare workers were enrolled in the week of the UK lockdown, from 23 to 31 March 2020, and were followed every week for up to roughly 16 weeks. This sequence originates from an adult who was a healthcare worker with PCR-confirmed SARS-CoV-2 infection or an uninfected control (not recorded which). Here the chain combines TRBV12-3 or TRBV12-4 and TRBJ2-5; 8 nucleotides in the junction match TRBD2. Input material: whole blood. CDR3 loop: CASTPGLVETQYF. The DNA is as follows: TGTGCCAGCACCCCGGGACTAGTGGAGACCCAGTACTTC.